A selection of T cell receptor beta chains follows, all from one sample in a study of patients and donors after allogeneic stem cell transplantation. TCRdb used MiXCR to reprocess the RT-PCR reads, holding one entry per CDR3 protein. This repertoire shows 190,000 or so distinct CDR3 sequences, 35% to 50% found once; its top ten account for 33%. Sequenced: blood, either unsorted or a sorted T cell fraction (not recorded which). Receptors originate from a human donor who was either an allogeneic HSCT recipient or a stem cell or donor lymphocyte infusion donor (not recorded which). It is not recorded whose cells these are; they may come from a transplant donor. Both conserved end residues are part of each CDR3. The D gene is left open where the match is weak. For some rows the clone size is stated as once, few or many, or as a class when expanded; others skip it.

DNA | CDR3 | J | size | V | D
TGTGCCAGCAGCTTGGAGGACAGACTCACTGAAGCTTTCTTT | CASSLEDRLTEAFF | TRBJ1-1 | - | TRBV5-5 | -
TGTGCCAGCATCGAGGACTCGGCGGGTTCACCCCTCCACTTT | CASIEDSAGSPLHF | TRBJ1-6 | - | TRBV28 | -
TGTGCCAGCAGTTCGGCGATCTATGGCTACACCTTC | CASSSAIYGYTF | TRBJ1-2 | - | TRBV12-3/TRBV12-4 | -
TGCGCCAGCAGCCAAGATAGGCGACTAGGGGGCAATGAGCAGTTCTTC | CASSQDRRLGGNEQFF | TRBJ2-1 | - | TRBV4-3 | -
TGTGCCAGCACCCTGAGGGGGCCGTTCACCGGGGAGCTGTTTTTT | CASTLRGPFTGELFF | TRBJ2-2 | - | TRBV28 | TRBD1
TGTGCCAGCAGCTACGGGACAGGGTTTAGCGAGCAGTACTTC | CASSYGTGFSEQYF | TRBJ2-7 | once | TRBV27 | TRBD1
TGTGCCAGCAGTAGAGGACAGGACGTAGGAGGCTACACCTTC | CASSRGQDVGGYTF | TRBJ1-2 | once | TRBV12-3/TRBV12-4 | TRBD1
TGTGCCAGCACTCTACAGGGAGAGAACACTGAAGCTTTCTTT | CASTLQGENTEAFF | TRBJ1-1 | few | TRBV6-5 | -
TGCGCCAGCAGCCAAGGTACAGGGACCATGAACACTGAAGCTTTCTTT | CASSQGTGTMNTEAFF | TRBJ1-1 | few | TRBV4-3 | -
TGTGCCACCAGTGATCCCCCATATGGCTACACCTTC | CATSDPPYGYTF | TRBJ1-2 | - | TRBV24-1 | -
TGTGCCAGCAGTATCCTATCTAGCGCGTTTGGGGCCAAAAACATTCAGTACTTC | CASSILSSAFGAKNIQYF | TRBJ2-4 | - | TRBV6-5 | -
TGCAGCGTTGGCGCTTCTCGGGACAGGGGGCTCAATGAGCAGTTCTTC | CSVGASRDRGLNEQFF | TRBJ2-1 | - | TRBV29-1 | TRBD1
TGCAGTGCTAGTATGTTGGGACAGCTATACAATGAGCAGTTCTTC | CSASMLGQLYNEQFF | TRBJ2-1 | - | TRBV20-1 | TRBD1
TGTGCCAGCAGTCCAGGACAGGGTAGCTCACCCCTCCACTTT | CASSPGQGSSPLHF | TRBJ1-6 | few | TRBV27 | TRBD1
TGCGCCAGCAGCCAAGTCGTAATTTCCTACGAGGGGCGGTACTTC | CASSQVVISYEGRYF | TRBJ2-7 | - | TRBV4-3 | -
TGTGCCAGCAGCCCACCGGGACAGAGAGAAGCTTTCTTT | CASSPPGQREAFF | TRBJ1-1 | - | TRBV11-2 | TRBD1
TGTGCCAGCAGTTACTTAGCCACAGATACGCAGTATTTT | CASSYLATDTQYF | TRBJ2-3 | - | TRBV6-5 | -
TGCGCCAGCAGCTTGGGACGGACACCGAACACCGGGGAGCTGTTTTTT | CASSLGRTPNTGELFF | TRBJ2-2 | few | TRBV5-1 | -
TGCAGCGTTGTGCTGGCAGGGGAGACCCAGTACTTC | CSVVLAGETQYF | TRBJ2-5 | - | TRBV29-1 | -
TGTGCCAGCAGTTTCCGCAGGTTAACTAACTATGGCTACACCTTC | CASSFRRLTNYGYTF | TRBJ1-2 | - | TRBV12-3/TRBV12-4 | -
TGTGCCACCAGCGGCAGGGGAGGTGGCTACACCTTC | CATSGRGGGYTF | TRBJ1-2 | - | TRBV15 | -
TGTGCCAGCAGCCAAGATTCCACCAACAGGGGGCCAGACACTGAAGCTTTCTTT | CASSQDSTNRGPDTEAFF | TRBJ1-1 | - | TRBV3-1 | TRBD1
TGTGCCAGCAGCTTACAGGGTAGTACAGATACGCAGTATTTT | CASSLQGSTDTQYF | TRBJ2-3 | - | TRBV7-2 | -
TGTGCCAGCAGCCCCCCCCCGGGGACGGTGACTGAAGCTTTCTTT | CASSPPPGTVTEAFF | TRBJ1-1 | few | TRBV9 | -
TGTGCCAGCAGTTCCCGACTAGCGGAGGAGGGAGATACGCAGTATTTT | CASSSRLAEEGDTQYF | TRBJ2-3 | once | TRBV27 | TRBD2
TGTGCCAGCAGCTTACCGGCGGACACTGAAGCTTTCTTT | CASSLPADTEAFF | TRBJ1-1 | - | TRBV7-9 | -
TGTGCCACCAGCAGAGCGATGGGTTTATTGGGGGACTCCTACAATGAGCAGTTCTTC | CATSRAMGLLGDSYNEQFF | TRBJ2-1 | - | TRBV15 | -
TGTGCCAGCAGCCAAGTCGCCTCTGGGGCCAACGTCCTGACTTTC | CASSQVASGANVLTF | TRBJ2-6 | - | TRBV14 | -
TGTGCCAGCAGTGACGGGGACACAGCCTACGAGCAGTACTTC | CASSDGDTAYEQYF | TRBJ2-7 | - | TRBV27 | -
TGTGCCAGCAGCTTATTAGCGGGAGGCCTTAGGAACTCCTACAATGAGCAGTTCTTC | CASSLLAGGLRNSYNEQFF | TRBJ2-1 | few | TRBV7-2 | TRBD2
TGCGCCAGCAGCCAAGGATGGATTAGCGGGAGCTCCTACAATGAGCAGTTCTTC | CASSQGWISGSSYNEQFF | TRBJ2-1 | - | TRBV4-1 | TRBD2
TGTGCCAGCTTAGGGAGGGGCCGCGAGCAGTACTTC | CASLGRGREQYF | TRBJ2-7 | - | TRBV27 | TRBD2
TGCGCCAGCAGCTTGGAAGGGACTTTGGGAGGTGAAGCTTTCTTT | CASSLEGTLGGEAFF | TRBJ1-1 | - | TRBV5-1 | -
TGCAGCGTTTGTACTAGCGGGAGTTCCTACGAGCAGTACTTC | CSVCTSGSSYEQYF | TRBJ2-7 | - | TRBV29-1 | TRBD2
TGTGCCAGCAGCTTATGGCGGGGGCCGACAGATACGCAGTATTTT | CASSLWRGPTDTQYF | TRBJ2-3 | few | TRBV7-2 | -